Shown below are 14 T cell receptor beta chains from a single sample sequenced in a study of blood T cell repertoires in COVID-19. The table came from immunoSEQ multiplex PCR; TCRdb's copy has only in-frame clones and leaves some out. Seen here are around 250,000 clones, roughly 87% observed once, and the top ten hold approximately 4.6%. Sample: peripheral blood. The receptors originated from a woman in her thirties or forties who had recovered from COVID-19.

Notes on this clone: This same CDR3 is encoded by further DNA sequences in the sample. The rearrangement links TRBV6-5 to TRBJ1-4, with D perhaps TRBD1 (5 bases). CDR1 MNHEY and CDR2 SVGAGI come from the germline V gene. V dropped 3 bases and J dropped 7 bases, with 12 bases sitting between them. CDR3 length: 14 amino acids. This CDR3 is CASSYGGVGEKLFF. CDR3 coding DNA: TGTGCCAGCAGTTATGGGGGGGTTGGTGAAAAACTGTTTTTT.

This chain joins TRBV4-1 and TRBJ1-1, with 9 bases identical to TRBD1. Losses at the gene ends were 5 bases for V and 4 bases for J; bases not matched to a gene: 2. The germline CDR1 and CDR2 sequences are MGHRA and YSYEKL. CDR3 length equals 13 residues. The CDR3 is CASSKQGATEAFF. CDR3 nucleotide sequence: TGCGCCAGCAGCAAACAGGGGGCCACTGAAGCTTTCTTT.

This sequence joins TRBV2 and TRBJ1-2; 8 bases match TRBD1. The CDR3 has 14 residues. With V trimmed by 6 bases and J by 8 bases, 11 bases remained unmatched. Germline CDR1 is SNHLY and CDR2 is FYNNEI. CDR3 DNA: TGTGCCAGCAGCGCGCAGCTGACAGGGGACGGCTACACCTTC. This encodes CASSAQLTGDGYTF.

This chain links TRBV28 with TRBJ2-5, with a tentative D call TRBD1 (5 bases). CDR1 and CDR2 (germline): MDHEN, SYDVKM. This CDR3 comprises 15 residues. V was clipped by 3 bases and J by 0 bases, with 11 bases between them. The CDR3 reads CASSFGDSNQETQYF. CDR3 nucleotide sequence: TGTGCCAGCAGTTTTGGTGACAGTAACCAAGAGACCCAGTACTTC.

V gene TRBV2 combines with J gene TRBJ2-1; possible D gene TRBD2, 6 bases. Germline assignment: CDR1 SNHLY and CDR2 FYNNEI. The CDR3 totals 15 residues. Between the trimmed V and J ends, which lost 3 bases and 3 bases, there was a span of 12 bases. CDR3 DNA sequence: TGTGCCAGCAGTGACCGGGACTTCGACTACAATGAGCAGTTCTTC. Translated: CASSDRDFDYNEQFF.

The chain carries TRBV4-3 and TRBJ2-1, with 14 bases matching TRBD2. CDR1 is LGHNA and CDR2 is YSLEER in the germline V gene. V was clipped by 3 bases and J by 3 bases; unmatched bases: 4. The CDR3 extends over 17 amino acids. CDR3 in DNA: TGCGCCAGCAGCCAGGGGACTAGCGGGAGCGGCTACAATGAGCAGTTCTTC. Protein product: CASSQGTSGSGYNEQFF.

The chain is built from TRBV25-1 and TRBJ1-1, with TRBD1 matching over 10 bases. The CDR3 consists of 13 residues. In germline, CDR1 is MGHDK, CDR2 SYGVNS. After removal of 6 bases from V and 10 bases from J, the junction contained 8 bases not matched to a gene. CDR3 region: CASSSGQGLGAFF. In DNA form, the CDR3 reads TGTGCCAGCAGCTCGGGACAGGGGCTGGGAGCTTTCTTT.

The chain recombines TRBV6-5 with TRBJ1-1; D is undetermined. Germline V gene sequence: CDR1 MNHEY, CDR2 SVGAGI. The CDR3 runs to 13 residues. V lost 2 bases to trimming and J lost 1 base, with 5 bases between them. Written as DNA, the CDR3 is TGTGCCAGCAGTTACGGGCGGAACACTGAAGCTTTCTTT. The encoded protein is CASSYGRNTEAFF.

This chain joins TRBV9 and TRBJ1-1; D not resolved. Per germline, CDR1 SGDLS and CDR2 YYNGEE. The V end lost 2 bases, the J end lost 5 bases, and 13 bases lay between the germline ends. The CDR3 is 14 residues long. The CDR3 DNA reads TGTGCCAGCAGCGTCCACGGGGAAGGGACTGAAGCTTTCTTT. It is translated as CASSVHGEGTEAFF.

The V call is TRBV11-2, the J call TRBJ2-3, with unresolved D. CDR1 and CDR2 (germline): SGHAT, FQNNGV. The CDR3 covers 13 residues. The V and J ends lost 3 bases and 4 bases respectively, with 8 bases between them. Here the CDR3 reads CASSLRISDTQYF. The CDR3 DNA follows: TGTGCCAGCAGCTTGAGGATTTCAGATACGCAGTATTTT. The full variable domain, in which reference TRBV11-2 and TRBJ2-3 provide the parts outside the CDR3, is EAGVAQSPRYKIIEKRQSVAFWCNPISGHATLYWYQQILGQGPKLLIQFQNNGVVDDSQLPKDRFSAERLKGVDSTLKIQPAKLEDSAVYLCASSLRISDTQYFGPGTRLTVL.

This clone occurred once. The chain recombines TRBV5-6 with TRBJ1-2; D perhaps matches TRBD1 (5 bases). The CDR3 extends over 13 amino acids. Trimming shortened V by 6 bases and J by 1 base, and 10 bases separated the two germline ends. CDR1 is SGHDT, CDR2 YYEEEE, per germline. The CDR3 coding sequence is TGTGCCAGCACGTTAGGGGTTAACTATGGCTACACCTTC. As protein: CASTLGVNYGYTF.

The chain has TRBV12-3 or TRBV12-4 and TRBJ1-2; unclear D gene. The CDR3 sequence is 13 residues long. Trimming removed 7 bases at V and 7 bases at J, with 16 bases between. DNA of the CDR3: TGTGCCAGCACCCCCCCCGGGTTTGGTGGCTACACCTTC. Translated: CASTPPGFGGYTF.

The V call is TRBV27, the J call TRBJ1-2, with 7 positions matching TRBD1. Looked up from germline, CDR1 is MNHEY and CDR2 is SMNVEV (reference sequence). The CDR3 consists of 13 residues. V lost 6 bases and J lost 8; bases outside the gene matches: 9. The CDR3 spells CASRNTQGGGYTF. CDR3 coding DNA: TGTGCCAGCAGAAACACACAAGGGGGCGGCTACACCTTC.

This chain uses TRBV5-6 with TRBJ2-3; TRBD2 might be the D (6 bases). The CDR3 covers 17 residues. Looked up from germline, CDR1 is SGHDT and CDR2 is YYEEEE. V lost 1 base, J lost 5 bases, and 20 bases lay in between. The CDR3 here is CASSLYSFGGGGDTQYF. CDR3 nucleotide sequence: TGTGCCAGCAGCTTGTATTCATTCGGGGGAGGCGGAGATACGCAGTATTTT. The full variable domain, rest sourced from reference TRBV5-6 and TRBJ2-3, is DAGVTQSPTHLIKTRGQQVTLRCSPKSGHDTVSWYQQALGQGPQFIFQYYEEEERQRGNFPDRFSGHQFPNYSSELNVNALLLGDSALYLCASSLYSFGGGGDTQYFGPGTRLTVL.